This TCR beta chain derives from a study of T cell repertoires in ileal Crohn's disease. The time point here: neoterminal ileum biopsy at postoperative endoscopy, about 6 months after surgery. Germline trimming cut 6 bases from V and 9 bases from J; bases unmatched to any gene: 8. The CDR3 contains 12 residues. Germline CDR1 is SQVTM and CDR2 is ANQGSEA. Method: immunoSEQ multiplex PCR; TCRdb's copy keeps in-frame clones and lacks some. This sample has approximately 7,600 clones; 60% to 80% occur once, and the top ten carry less than 8.5%. The rearrangement links TRBV29-1 to TRBJ2-1; TRBD1 agrees at 7 bases. Source material: ileal tissue. The TCR was taken from an adult with Crohn's disease. The chain's CDR3 is CSVRQGLGEQFF. CDR3 in DNA: TGCAGCGTCCGACAGGGCTTAGGTGAGCAGTTCTTC.